This TCR beta chain was identified in a study of technical replicates of blood from four donors. Generated by immunoSEQ multiplex PCR, the TCRdb table keeps only in-frame clones and is missing some. The table has approximately 17,000 clones, 86% seen once; the top ten hold about 11%. From germline, CDR1 is MNHEY and CDR2 SVGAGI. CDR3 size: 15 residues. Unmatched junction bases numbered 2, after V lost 0 bases and J lost 3 bases. The receptor's source is a human donor in good health. The chain joins TRBV6-5 to TRBJ2-5; 9 bases are shared with TRBD1. The sample taken for sequencing was PBMCs. The CDR3 sequence: CASSYSGTGKETQYF. DNA for the CDR3: TGTGCCAGCAGTTACTCCGGGACAGGGAAAGAGACCCAGTACTTC.